The clone carrying this T cell receptor beta chain was recorded at least ten times. What it binds is not known. This sample is drawn from a study of blood T cells in healthy people across ages. With a J-beta primer mix and a sample-barcoded 5' primer, a second PCR ran roughly 7 to 11 cycles. CDR3-containing paired-end reads numbered at least 2.5 million in each sample. TCRdb passed the 5' RACE reads through MiXCR, listing each CDR3 protein once. The table shows about 1.6 million distinct CDR3 sequences, with about 35% occurring only once. Whole-study findings and limits: Estimates based on one million T cells were treated as lower bounds. With donor CMV status unknown, expanded clonotype changes were possibly confounded.

Per sample, at least 5 micrograms of total RNA were extracted. The TCR was taken from a woman aged 25-40 years in good health. The specimen sequenced was blood.

The CDR3: CAWRILMNTEAFF. The DNA of the CDR3 is TGTGCCTGGAGGATTCTTATGAACACTGAAGCTTTCTTT. This chain links TRBV30 with TRBJ1-1; D remains unclear. V lost 3 bases to trimming and J lost 0 bases, with 8 bases between them. Germline V gives CDR1 GTSNPN, CDR2 SVGIG (reference sequence). The CDR3 consists of 13 residues.